This T cell receptor beta chain was obtained from a study of cytomegalovirus exposure and HLA in healthy donors. Study results and limitations: Generally TCR sequences proved uncommon, though certain public TCRs appeared in numerous donors. Through in vitro validation, a few CMV-associated chains were shown to be specific for CMV antigens. In a later analysis, an Asian-associated ancestry cluster reportedly showed fewer N-insertions than the roughly 690-donor mean. The study assumed roughly uniform donor sequencing depth for presence/absence analyses.

The CDR3 contains 16 residues. Germline values: CDR1 SGHRS, CDR2 YFSETQ. The V gene lost 0 bases and the J gene lost 1 base, with 12 bases spanning the gap. Note on this clone: As yet, its antigen is unknown.

Primers included in the PCR were 60 Vbeta and 13 Jbeta primers. Assay: immunoSEQ multiplex PCR; the TCRdb copy retains only in-frame clones and omits some. The sample has roughly 140,000 clones, 76% seen once. This clonotype was sampled from a woman in her thirties or forties in good health and CMV-seronegative. This chain links TRBV5-1 with TRBJ2-3, with D maybe TRBD1 (6 bases). Material: PBMCs. The CDR3: CASSLDSQGGTDTQYF. The CDR3 DNA reads TGCGCCAGCAGCTTGGATTCACAGGGAGGCACAGATACGCAGTATTTT.